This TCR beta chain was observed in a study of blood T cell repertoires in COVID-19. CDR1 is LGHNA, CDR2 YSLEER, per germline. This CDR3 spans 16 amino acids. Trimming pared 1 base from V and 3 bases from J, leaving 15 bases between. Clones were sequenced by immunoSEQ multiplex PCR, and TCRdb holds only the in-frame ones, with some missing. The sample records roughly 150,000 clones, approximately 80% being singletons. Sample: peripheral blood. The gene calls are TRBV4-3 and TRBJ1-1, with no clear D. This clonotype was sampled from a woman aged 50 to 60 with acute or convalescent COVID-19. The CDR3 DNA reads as TGCGCCAGCAGCCAAGCTGGGAGGGTTAGTGACACTGAAGCTTTCTTT. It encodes CASSQAGRVSDTEAFF.